This is a list of T cell receptor beta chains from one sample in a study of blood T cell repertoires in COVID-19. Only in-frame clones appear in the TCRdb table, and some are missing; sequencing was by immunoSEQ multiplex PCR. The repertoire holds hundreds of thousands of clones, with 85% as singletons. The specimen sequenced was PBMCs or T cells enriched from blood (not recorded which). These receptors came from a woman aged 30 to 39 who had been exposed to COVID-19. CDR3s include the opening cysteine and the closing phenylalanine or tryptophan. Each record gives: J gene, V gene, clone size, D gene, CDR3 DNA, CDR3 protein. The D gene is left open where the match is weak. The size field is filled for only some rows; it gives once, few, many or a size class.

>TRBJ2-1|TRBV28|NA|TRBD1
TGTGCCAGCAGTACGGGACAGGGGCCATACAATGAGCAGTTCTTC
CASSTGQGPYNEQFF
>TRBJ2-7|TRBV4-1|NA|TRBD2
TGCGCCAGCAATACCCGAGCGGGGAGCTCCTACGAGCAGTACTTC
CASNTRAGSSYEQYF
>TRBJ1-5|TRBV2|NA|TRBD1
TGTGCCAGCAGGGATCAGGGGGATCAGCCCCAGCATTTT
CASRDQGDQPQHF
>TRBJ1-1|TRBV30|NA|NA
TGTGCCGGGGGTACGGGAGCGCTTCGCGGCACTGAAGCTTTCTTT
CAGGTGALRGTEAFF
>TRBJ1-2|TRBV6-6|once|NA
TGTGCCAGCAGTTACTCTGGGGGACATTACACCTTC
CASSYSGGHYTF
>TRBJ2-7|TRBV7-2|NA|NA
TGTGCCAGCAGCTTAGTACAGACCTACGAGCAGTACTTC
CASSLVQTYEQYF
>TRBJ1-4|TRBV5-1|NA|TRBD1
TGCGCCAGCAGCTTGGAAGGGACAGGGAACGAAAAACTGTTTTTT
CASSLEGTGNEKLFF
>TRBJ1-1|TRBV30|many|NA
TGTGCCTGGAGTCAGGGACATTACACTGAAGCTTTCTTT
CAWSQGHYTEAFF
>TRBJ2-1|TRBV25-1|NA|NA
TGTGCCAGCAGTGACCCCCTGAGACTCTACAATGAGCAGTTCTTC
CASSDPLRLYNEQFF
>TRBJ1-4|TRBV2|NA|TRBD1
TGTGCCAGCAGTTCCACAGGGGGCTTTGGAAAACTGTTTTTT
CASSSTGGFGKLFF
>TRBJ1-2|TRBV20-1|NA|NA
TGCAGTGCTAGTGGACAGAGCCGGCTTGATGGCTACACCTTC
CSASGQSRLDGYTF
>TRBJ1-1|TRBV28|NA|NA
TGTGCCAGCAGTTTTGCGACAATGCCGAACACTGAAGCTTTCTTT
CASSFATMPNTEAFF
>TRBJ1-1|TRBV28|NA|NA
TGTGCCAGCATCACCGGGGGGGCTGGCACTGAAGCTTTCTTT
CASITGGAGTEAFF
>TRBJ2-3|TRBV18|NA|TRBD1
TGTGCCAGCTTGGGACAGGAGCTAGGAGATACGCAGTATTTT
CASLGQELGDTQYF
>TRBJ1-4|TRBV11-2|NA|TRBD1
TGTGCCAGCAGCTTAGTAGGGGGACAGGGAGGAATGCTGTTTTTT
CASSLVGGQGGMLFF
>TRBJ2-7|TRBV5-1|NA|TRBD2
TGCGCCAGCAGCTTGGGACTAGCGAATCCCTACGAGCAGTACTTC
CASSLGLANPYEQYF
>TRBJ1-2|TRBV30|few|NA
TGTGCCTGGTCCTCCGGGACTGACTATGGCTACACCTTC
CAWSSGTDYGYTF
>TRBJ2-7|TRBV19|NA|TRBD1
TGTGCCAGTAGTATCCGGGACAGGGATTCCTACGAGCAGTACTTC
CASSIRDRDSYEQYF
>TRBJ2-7|TRBV7-7|NA|NA
TGTGCTAGCAGCCCGACAGGCCAAAGCTCCTACGAGCAGTACTTC
CASSPTGQSSYEQYF
>TRBJ1-1|TRBV30|NA|NA
TGTGCCTGGAGTCCAGGGGTTGGAGCTTTCTTT
CAWSPGVGAFF
>TRBJ1-5|TRBV7-2|NA|TRBD1
TGTGCCAGCAGCTTAATTTTAGGGGGCGGCAATCAGCCCCAGCATTTT
CASSLILGGGNQPQHF
>TRBJ1-5|TRBV5-5|NA|NA
TGTGCCAGCAGCTTGATTACACGCGGAGGCAATCAGCCCCAGCATTTT
CASSLITRGGNQPQHF
>TRBJ1-1|TRBV2|NA|NA
TGTGCCAGCTCAGGCCAGGGCGGCACTGAAGCTTTCTTT
CASSGQGGTEAFF
>TRBJ1-1|TRBV6-1|NA|NA
TGTGCCAGCAGTGAATGGACAACCCAAGCTTTCTTT
CASSEWTTQAFF
>TRBJ2-5|TRBV29-1|NA|NA
TGCAGCGTAAGGGGCCCTACTATACAAGAGACCCAGTACTTC
CSVRGPTIQETQYF
>TRBJ2-1|TRBV9|NA|TRBD2
TGTGCCAGCAGCGGTAGCGGGAGTCCCAATGAGCAGTTCTTC
CASSGSGSPNEQFF
>TRBJ2-7|TRBV4-1|once|NA
TGCGCCAGCAGCCCGGCGGGGATCCGTTACGAGCAGTACTTC
CASSPAGIRYEQYF
>TRBJ2-7|TRBV10-3|NA|NA
TGTGCCATCAGTGAGTTTTTGGGGGAGGTTTACGAGCAGTACTTC
CAISEFLGEVYEQYF
>TRBJ2-5|TRBV7-2|once|TRBD2
TGTGCCAGCAGCCGTTCGCGGGAGCTAGAGACCCAGTACTTC
CASSRSRELETQYF
>TRBJ2-1|TRBV7-2|NA|TRBD2
TGTGCCAGCAGCTTAGGTGTATGGGTAGCGGGTTCCTACAATGAGCAGTTCTTC
CASSLGVWVAGSYNEQFF
>TRBJ1-1|TRBV16|NA|NA
TGTGCCAGCAGCCTGTATCGGACAGTTTTGAACACTGAAGCTTTCTTT
CASSLYRTVLNTEAFF
>TRBJ1-6|TRBV25-1|NA|TRBD1
TGTGCCAGCAGTACCTTACAGGGGGTTGATTCACCCCTCCACTTT
CASSTLQGVDSPLHF
>TRBJ1-2|TRBV30|NA|TRBD1
TGTGCCTGGAATTCTGCGGCGGGACAGGGATATGGCTACACCTTC
CAWNSAAGQGYGYTF
>TRBJ2-7|TRBV3-1/TRBV3-2|few|TRBD2
TGTGCCAGCGGGACTAGCGGATGGAAGGCCTACGAGCAGTACTTC
CASGTSGWKAYEQYF
>TRBJ2-3|TRBV19|NA|NA
TGTGCCAGTAGTTCCGTTGGGGGGGGGCCAGCAGATACGCAGTATTTT
CASSSVGGGPADTQYF
>TRBJ1-1|TRBV6-5|NA|NA
TGTGCCAGCAGTTTACAGAAGAACACTGAAGCTTTCTTT
CASSLQKNTEAFF
>TRBJ2-1|TRBV6-2/TRBV6-3|NA|NA
TGTGCCAGCAGTATCTTAGATGAGCAGTTCTTC
CASSILDEQFF
>TRBJ1-5|TRBV4-1|NA|NA
TGCGCCAGCAGCCAAGGACCAGGGACTGGGAGTCAGCCCCAGCATTTT
CASSQGPGTGSQPQHF
>TRBJ2-5|TRBV10-3|NA|NA
TGTGCCATCAGTGATCCGCGGGCAGACAGGAGGGAGACCCAGTACTTC
CAISDPRADRRETQYF
>TRBJ1-5|TRBV5-5|NA|NA
TGTGCCAGCAGCTTGGTCCCAGGGAATAGCAATCAGCCCCAGCATTTT
CASSLVPGNSNQPQHF
>TRBJ1-6|TRBV2|NA|TRBD1
TGTGCCAGCATCGGGACAGCTAATTCACCCCTCCACTTT
CASIGTANSPLHF
>TRBJ1-2|TRBV10-3|NA|NA
TGTGCCATCAGTGAGCTTCGGCAGGGTGTTGACTATGGCTACACCTTC
CAISELRQGVDYGYTF
>TRBJ2-5|TRBV4-3|once|TRBD1
TGCGCCAGCAGCCCAAACGTAGGGGGCGCAGAGACCCAGTACTTC
CASSPNVGGAETQYF
>TRBJ2-5|TRBV25-1|NA|TRBD2
TGTGCCAGCAGTGAATATTTTGGACTAGCGGAGGCCCAGTACTTC
CASSEYFGLAEAQYF
>TRBJ1-1|TRBV10-1|NA|NA
TGCGCCAGCAGTGACGGACAGTGGAACACTGAAGCTTTCTTT
CASSDGQWNTEAFF
>TRBJ1-2|TRBV19|NA|TRBD1
TGTGCCAGTAGTCATCTGCTAAGGGACAGCTATGGCTACACCTTC
CASSHLLRDSYGYTF
>TRBJ1-4|TRBV9|NA|NA
TGTGCCAGCAGCGTAGCTAGGGGTCCCGAAAAACTGTTTTTT
CASSVARGPEKLFF